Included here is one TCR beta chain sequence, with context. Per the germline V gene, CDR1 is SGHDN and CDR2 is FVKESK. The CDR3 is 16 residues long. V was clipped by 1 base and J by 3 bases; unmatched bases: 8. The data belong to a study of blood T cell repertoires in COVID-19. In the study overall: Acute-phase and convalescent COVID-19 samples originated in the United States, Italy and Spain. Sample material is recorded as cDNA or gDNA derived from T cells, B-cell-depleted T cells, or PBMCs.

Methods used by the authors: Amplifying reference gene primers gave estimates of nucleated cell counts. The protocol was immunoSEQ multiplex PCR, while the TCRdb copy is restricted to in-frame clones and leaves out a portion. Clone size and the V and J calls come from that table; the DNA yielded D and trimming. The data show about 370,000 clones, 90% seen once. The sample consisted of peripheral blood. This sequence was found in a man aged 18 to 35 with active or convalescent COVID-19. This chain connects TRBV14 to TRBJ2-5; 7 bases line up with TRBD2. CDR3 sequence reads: CASSQVGGIRKETQYF. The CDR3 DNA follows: TGTGCCAGCAGCCAAGTGGGGGGGATTAGGAAAGAGACCCAGTACTTC.